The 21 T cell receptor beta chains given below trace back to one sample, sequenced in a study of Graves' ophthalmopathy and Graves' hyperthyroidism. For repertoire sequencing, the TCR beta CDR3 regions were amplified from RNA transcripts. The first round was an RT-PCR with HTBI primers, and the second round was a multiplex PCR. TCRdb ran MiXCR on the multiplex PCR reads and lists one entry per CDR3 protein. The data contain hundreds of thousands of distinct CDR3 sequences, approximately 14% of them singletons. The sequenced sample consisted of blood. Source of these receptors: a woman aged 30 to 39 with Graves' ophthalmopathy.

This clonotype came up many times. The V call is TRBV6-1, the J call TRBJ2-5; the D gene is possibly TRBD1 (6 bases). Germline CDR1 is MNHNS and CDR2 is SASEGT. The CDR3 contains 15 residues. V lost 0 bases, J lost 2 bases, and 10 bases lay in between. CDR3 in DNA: TGTGCCAGCAGTGAAGCTACCGGGACACAAGAGACCCAGTACTTC. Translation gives CASSEATGTQETQYF.

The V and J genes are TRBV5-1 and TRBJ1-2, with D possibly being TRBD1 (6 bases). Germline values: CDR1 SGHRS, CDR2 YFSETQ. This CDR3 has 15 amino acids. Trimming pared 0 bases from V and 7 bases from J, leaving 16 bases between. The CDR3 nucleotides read TGCGCCAGCAGCTTGGATCGTCAGGGACAAGGTGGCTACACCTTC. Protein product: CASSLDRQGQGGYTF.

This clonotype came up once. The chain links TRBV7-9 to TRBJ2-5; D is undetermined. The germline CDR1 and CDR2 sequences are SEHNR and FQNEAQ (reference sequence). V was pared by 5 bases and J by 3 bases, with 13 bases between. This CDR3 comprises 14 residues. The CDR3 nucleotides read TGTGCCAGCAGCCTCGACGGAAGAAAAGAGACCCAGTACTTC. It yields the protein CASSLDGRKETQYF. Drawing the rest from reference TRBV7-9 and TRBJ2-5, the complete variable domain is DTGVSQNPRHKITKRGQNVTFRCDPISEHNRLYWYRQTLGQGPEFLTYFQNEAQLEKSRLLSDRFSAERPKGSFSTLEIQRTEQGDSAMYLCASSLDGRKETQYFGPGTRLLVL.

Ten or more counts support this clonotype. This CDR3 reads CASSYSGRGDYEQYF. In DNA form, the CDR3 reads TGTGCCAGCAGTTACTCAGGCAGGGGAGACTACGAGCAGTACTTC. The rearrangement uses TRBV6-2 or TRBV6-3 and TRBJ2-7, with D perhaps TRBD1 (6 bases). Germline assignment: CDR1 MNHEY and CDR2 SVGEGT. Trimming took off 0 bases at V and 3 bases at J, with 12 bases between the two ends. The CDR3 length is 15 residues.

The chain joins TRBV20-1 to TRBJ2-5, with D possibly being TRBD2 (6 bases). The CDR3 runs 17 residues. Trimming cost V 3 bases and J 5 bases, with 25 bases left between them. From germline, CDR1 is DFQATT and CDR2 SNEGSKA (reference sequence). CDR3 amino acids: CSARQPGTPATGETQYF. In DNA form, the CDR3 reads TGCAGTGCTAGGCAGCCGGGGACTCCCGCCACCGGTGAGACCCAGTACTTC.

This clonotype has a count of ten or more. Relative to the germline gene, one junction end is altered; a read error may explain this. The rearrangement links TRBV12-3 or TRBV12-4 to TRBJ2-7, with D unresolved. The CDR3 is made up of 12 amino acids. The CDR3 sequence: CASSLYSHEQYF. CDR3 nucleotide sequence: TGTGCCAGCAGTTTATACTCCCACGAGCAGTACTTC.

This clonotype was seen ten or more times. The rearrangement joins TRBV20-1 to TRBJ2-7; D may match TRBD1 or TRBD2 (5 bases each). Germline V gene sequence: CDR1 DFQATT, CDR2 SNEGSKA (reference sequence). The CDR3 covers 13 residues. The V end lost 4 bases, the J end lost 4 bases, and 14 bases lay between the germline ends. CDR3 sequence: CSATPGPYYEQYF. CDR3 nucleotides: TGCAGTGCTACACCGGGACCCTATTACGAGCAGTACTTC.

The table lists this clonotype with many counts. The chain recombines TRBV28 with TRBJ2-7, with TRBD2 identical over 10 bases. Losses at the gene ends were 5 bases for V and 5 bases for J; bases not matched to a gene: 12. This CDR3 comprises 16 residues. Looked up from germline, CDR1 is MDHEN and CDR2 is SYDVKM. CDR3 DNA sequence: TGTGCCAGCAGTCTCGTATCTAGCGGGAGCCCCCACGAGCAGTACTTC. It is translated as CASSLVSSGSPHEQYF. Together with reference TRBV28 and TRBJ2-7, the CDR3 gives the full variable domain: DVKVTQSSRYLVKRTGEKVFLECVQDMDHENMFWYRQDPGLGLRLIYFSYDVKMKEKGDIPEGYSVSREKKERFSLILESASTNQTSMYLCASSLVSSGSPHEQYFGPGTRLTVT.

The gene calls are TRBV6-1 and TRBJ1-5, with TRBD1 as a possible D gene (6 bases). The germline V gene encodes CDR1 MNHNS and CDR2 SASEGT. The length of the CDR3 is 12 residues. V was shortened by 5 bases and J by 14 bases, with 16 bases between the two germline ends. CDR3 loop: CASSRLTGHEHF. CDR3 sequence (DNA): TGTGCCAGCAGTCGCTTGACGGGACATGAGCATTTT.

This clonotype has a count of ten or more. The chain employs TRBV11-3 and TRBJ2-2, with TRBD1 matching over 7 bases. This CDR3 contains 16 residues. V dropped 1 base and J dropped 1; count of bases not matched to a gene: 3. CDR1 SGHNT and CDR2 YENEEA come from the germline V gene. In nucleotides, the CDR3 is TGTGCCAGCAGCTTAGTAGGGGGCTGGAACACCGGGGAGCTGTTTTTT. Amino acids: CASSLVGGWNTGELFF. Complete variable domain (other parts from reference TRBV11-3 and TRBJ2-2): EAGVVQSPRYKIIEKKQPVAFWCNPISGHNTLYWYLQNLGQGPELLIRYENEEAVDDSQLPKDRFSAERLKGVDSTLKIQPAELGDSAVYLCASSLVGGWNTGELFFGEGSRLTVL.

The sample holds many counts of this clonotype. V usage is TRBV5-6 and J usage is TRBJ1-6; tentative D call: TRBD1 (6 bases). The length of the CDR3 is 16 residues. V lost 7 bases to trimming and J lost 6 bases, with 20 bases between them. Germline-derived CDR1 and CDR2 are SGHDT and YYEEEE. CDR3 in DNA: TGTGCCAGCGCCCCGTCGACAGGTGCTCTTAATTCACCCCTCCACTTT. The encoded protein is CASAPSTGALNSPLHF. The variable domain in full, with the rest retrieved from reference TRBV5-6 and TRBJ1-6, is DAGVTQSPTHLIKTRGQQVTLRCSPKSGHDTVSWYQQALGQGPQFIFQYYEEEERQRGNFPDRFSGHQFPNYSSELNVNALLLGDSALYLCASAPSTGALNSPLHFGNGTRLTVT.

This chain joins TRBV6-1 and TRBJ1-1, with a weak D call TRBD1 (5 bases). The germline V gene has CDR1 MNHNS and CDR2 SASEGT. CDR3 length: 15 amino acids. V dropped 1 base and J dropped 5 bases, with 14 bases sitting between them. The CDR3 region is CASSEVVGAVTEAFF. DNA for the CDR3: TGTGCCAGCAGTGAAGTCGTAGGGGCGGTGACTGAAGCTTTCTTT.

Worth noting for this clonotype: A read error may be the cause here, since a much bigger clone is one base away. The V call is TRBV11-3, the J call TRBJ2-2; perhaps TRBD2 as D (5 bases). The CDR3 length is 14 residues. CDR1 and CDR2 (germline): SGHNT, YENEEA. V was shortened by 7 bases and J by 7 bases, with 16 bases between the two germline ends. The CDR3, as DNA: TGTGCCAGCACCCCACTAGGCGGAGGCGGGGAGCTGTTTTTT. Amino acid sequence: CASTPLGGGGELFF.

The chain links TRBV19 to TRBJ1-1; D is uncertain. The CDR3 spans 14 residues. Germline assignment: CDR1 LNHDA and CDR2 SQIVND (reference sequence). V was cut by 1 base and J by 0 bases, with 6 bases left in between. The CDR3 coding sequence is TGTGCCAGTAGTATAGGGCTTATGAACACTGAAGCTTTCTTT. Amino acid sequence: CASSIGLMNTEAFF.

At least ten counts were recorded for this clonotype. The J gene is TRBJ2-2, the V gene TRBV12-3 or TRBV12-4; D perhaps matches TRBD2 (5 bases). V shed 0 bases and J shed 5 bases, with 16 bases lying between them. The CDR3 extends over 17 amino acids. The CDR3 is CASSLARGNPRTGELFF. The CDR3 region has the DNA TGTGCCAGCAGTTTAGCGAGAGGGAACCCGCGAACCGGGGAGCTGTTTTTT.

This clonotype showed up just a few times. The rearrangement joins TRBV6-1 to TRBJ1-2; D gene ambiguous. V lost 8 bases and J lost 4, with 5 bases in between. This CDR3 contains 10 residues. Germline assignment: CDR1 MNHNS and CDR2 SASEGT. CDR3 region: CASASYGYTF. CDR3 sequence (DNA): TGTGCCAGCGCTAGCTATGGCTACACCTTC.

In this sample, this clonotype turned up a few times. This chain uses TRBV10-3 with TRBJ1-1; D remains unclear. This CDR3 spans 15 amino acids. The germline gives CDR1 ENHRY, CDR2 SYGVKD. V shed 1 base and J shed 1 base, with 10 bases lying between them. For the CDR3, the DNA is TGTGCCATCAGTGAGTATGTACAGCAGAACACTGAAGCTTTCTTT. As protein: CAISEYVQQNTEAFF.

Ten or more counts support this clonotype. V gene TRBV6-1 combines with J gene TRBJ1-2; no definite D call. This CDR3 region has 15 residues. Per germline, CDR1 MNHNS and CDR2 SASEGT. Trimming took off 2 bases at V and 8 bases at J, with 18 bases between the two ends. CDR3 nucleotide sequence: TGTGCCAGCAGTGAAATTTTGTCCGGGGTATACGGCTACACCTTC. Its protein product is CASSEILSGVYGYTF.

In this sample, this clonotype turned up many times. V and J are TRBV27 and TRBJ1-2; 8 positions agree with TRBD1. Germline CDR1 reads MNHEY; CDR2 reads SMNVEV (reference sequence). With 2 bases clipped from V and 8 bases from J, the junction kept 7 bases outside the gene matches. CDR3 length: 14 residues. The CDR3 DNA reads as TGTGCCAGCAGTTTACACAGGGGGTCCGGAGGCTACACCTTC. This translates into CASSLHRGSGGYTF.

As DNA, the CDR3 is TGCAGTGGAAGGGGGACAGAGCATCAGCCCCAGCATTTT. This encodes CSGRGTEHQPQHF. This chain joins TRBV20-1 and TRBJ1-5, with TRBD1 matching 7 bases. Germline CDR1 and CDR2: DFQATT and SNEGSKA (reference sequence). This CDR3 is 13 amino acids long. V was pared by 7 bases and J by 5 bases, with 8 bases of the junction left unmatched.

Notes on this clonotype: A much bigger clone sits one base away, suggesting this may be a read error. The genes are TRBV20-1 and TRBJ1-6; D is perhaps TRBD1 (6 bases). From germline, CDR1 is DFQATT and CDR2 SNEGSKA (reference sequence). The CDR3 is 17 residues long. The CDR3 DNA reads TGCAGTGCTAGATCGCACTCAGGGGACTCCTATTATTCACCCCTCCACTTT. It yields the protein CSARSHSGDSYYSPLHF.